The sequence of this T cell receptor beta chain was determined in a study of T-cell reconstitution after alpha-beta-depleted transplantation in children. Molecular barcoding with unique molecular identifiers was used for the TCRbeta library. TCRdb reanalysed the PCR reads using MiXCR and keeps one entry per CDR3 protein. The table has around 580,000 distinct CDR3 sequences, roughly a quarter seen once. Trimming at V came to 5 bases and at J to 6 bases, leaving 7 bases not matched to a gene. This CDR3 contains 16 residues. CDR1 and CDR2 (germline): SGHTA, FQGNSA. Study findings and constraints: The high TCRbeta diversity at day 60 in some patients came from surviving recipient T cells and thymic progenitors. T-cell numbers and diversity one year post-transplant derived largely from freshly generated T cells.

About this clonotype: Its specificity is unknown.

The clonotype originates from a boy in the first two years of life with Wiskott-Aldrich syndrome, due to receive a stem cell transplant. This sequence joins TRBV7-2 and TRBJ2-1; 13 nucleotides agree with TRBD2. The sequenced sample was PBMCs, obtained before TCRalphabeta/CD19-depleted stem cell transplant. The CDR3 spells CASSPGTSGTRNEQFF. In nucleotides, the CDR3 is TGTGCCAGCAGCCCGGGGACTAGCGGGACTCGCAATGAGCAGTTCTTC.